A single sample gave rise to the 28 T cell receptor beta chains below, sequenced in a study of PD-L1 blockade in urothelial cancer. Method: immunoSEQ multiplex PCR; TCRdb's copy keeps in-frame clones and lacks some. The sample carries about 84,000 clones, 82% recorded once. This specimen consisted of PBMCs, obtained around atezolizumab (anti-PD-L1) treatment. These receptors came from an older man with urothelial cancer.

Ten or more counts support this clone. The chain is built from TRBV23-1 and TRBJ2-2; D is possibly TRBD1 (6 bases). TRBV23-1 is an open reading frame, and its role is uncertain. V lost 10 bases to trimming and J lost 4 bases, with 19 bases between them. The CDR3 is 15 amino acids. The CDR3, as DNA: TGCGCCACCCCAATCGGCAGGGGACCCACCGGGGAGCTGTTTTTT. It translates to CATPIGRGPTGELFF.

CDR3 sequence reads: CASTLGQGANYGYTF. Written as DNA, the CDR3 is TGTGCCAGCACCCTAGGACAGGGGGCCAACTATGGCTACACCTTC. The chain carries TRBV6-1 and TRBJ1-2, with 11 bases aligning to TRBD1. The germline CDR1 and CDR2 sequences are MNHNS and SASEGT. This CDR3 comprises 15 residues. V was clipped by 7 bases and J by 2 bases; unmatched bases: 6.

The chain joins TRBV15 to TRBJ2-2; no definite D call. Trimming took 0 bases from V and 3 from J, leaving 14 bases between them. CDR3 length: 17 amino acids. Germline V gives CDR1 LNHNV, CDR2 YYDKDF (reference sequence). CDR3 in amino acids: CATSRDFGPAYTGELFF. The CDR3 nucleotides read TGTGCCACCAGCAGAGATTTTGGGCCAGCTTACACCGGGGAGCTGTTTTTT. Together with reference TRBV15 and TRBJ2-2, the CDR3 gives the full variable domain: DAMVIQNPRYQVTQFGKPVTLSCSQTLNHNVMYWYQQKSSQAPKLLFHYYDKDFNNEADTPDNFQSRRPNTSFCFLDIRSPGLGDTAMYLCATSRDFGPAYTGELFFGEGSRLTVL.

The chain uses TRBV9 and TRBJ2-5; a weak D match, TRBD2 (5 bases). CDR1 is SGDLS, CDR2 YYNGEE, per germline. This CDR3 contains 13 residues. Deletions cut 4 bases from V and 3 bases from J, with 10 bases between. CDR3 nucleotides: TGTGCCAGCAGCAAGAGGCGGGAAGAGACCCAGTACTTC. Protein product: CASSKRREETQYF.

The chain combines TRBV19 with TRBJ2-3; D not resolved. The CDR3 contains 14 residues. The germline V gene encodes CDR1 LNHDA and CDR2 SQIVND (reference sequence). Trimming stripped 8 bases from V and 3 bases from J, with 15 bases between. The CDR3 DNA follows: TGTGCCAGTGGCAATCCAAGACTGACAGATACGCAGTATTTT. Its protein is CASGNPRLTDTQYF.

The V gene is TRBV5-8, the J gene TRBJ2-5; 8 positions agree with TRBD1. CDR3 length equals 15 residues. J was trimmed by 4 bases and V by 5 bases; bases with no gene match: 10. The V gene's germline CDR1 is SGHTS and CDR2 YDEGEE. CDR3 loop: CASRRGQAIGETQYF. The CDR3 DNA is TGTGCCAGCAGAAGGGGACAGGCAATAGGAGAGACCCAGTACTTC.

The CDR3, as DNA: TGTGCCAGCTCACCACCGGGGGGGGAGAACACTGAAGCTTTCTTT. This codes for CASSPPGGENTEAFF. This chain connects TRBV18 to TRBJ1-1, with a weak D call TRBD1 (5 bases). This CDR3 has 15 residues. CDR1 is KGHSH, CDR2 LQKENI, per germline. Trimming left V 0 bases short and J 1 base short, with 9 bases between.

V and J are TRBV6-5 and TRBJ1-4; a possible D gene is TRBD1 (5 bases). The ends were cut back, 7 bases at V and 7 bases at J, with 16 bases in the middle. The CDR3 totals 14 residues. Germline values: CDR1 MNHEY, CDR2 SVGAGI. CDR3 protein: CASKSQTVAEKLFF. CDR3 bases: TGTGCCAGCAAATCTCAGACAGTAGCTGAAAAACTGTTTTTT.

CDR3 DNA sequence: TGTGCCAGAAGCGCCCTCTGGGTTAGCGAGGACGAGCAGTACTTC. It translates to CARSALWVSEDEQYF. The V and J genes are TRBV7-5 and TRBJ2-7; the D call in the table, TRBD2, was not verified against the DNA. TRBV7-5 is labeled a pseudogene. CDR3 length equals 15 residues.

This clone has only one observation. The rearrangement uses TRBV28 and TRBJ2-7; TRBD2 matches at 10 bases. CDR1 is MDHEN, CDR2 SYDVKM, per germline. The trim removed 7 bases at V and 0 bases at J, leaving 6 bases unmatched. The CDR3 is 15 residues long. CDR3 in DNA: TGTGCCAGCACCACAACTAGCGGGGCCTCCTACGAGCAGTACTTC. It codes for CASTTTSGASYEQYF.

The chain recombines TRBV5-4 with TRBJ2-7, with 7 positions matching TRBD1. The CDR3 extends over 14 amino acids. The V and J ends lost 4 bases and 0 bases, in that order; junction bases with no gene match: 4. Looked up from germline, CDR1 is SGHNT and CDR2 is YYREEE (reference sequence). The CDR3 nucleotides are TGTGCCAGCAGCGCCTGGGACAGCTCCTACGAGCAGTACTTC. It codes for CASSAWDSSYEQYF.

This chain uses TRBV7-2 with TRBJ1-2; TRBD1 aligns across 10 bases. CDR3 length equals 17 residues. Germline CDR1 is SGHTA and CDR2 is FQGNSA. The V gene end was trimmed by 5 bases and the J gene end by 2 bases; junction bases not matched to a gene: 11. The chain's CDR3 is CASSPRNKGQGNYGYTF. The CDR3 bases are TGTGCCAGCAGCCCTAGAAATAAGGGACAGGGGAACTATGGCTACACCTTC.

The rearrangement links TRBV10-1 to TRBJ2-2; TRBD1 aligns across 10 bases. The germline V gene has CDR1 WNHNN and CDR2 SYGVQD (reference sequence). This CDR3 is 15 amino acids long. The ends lost 2 bases at V and 4 bases at J; junction bases unmatched: 1. CDR3 sequence (DNA): TGCGCCAGCAGTGAGGGGACAGGGGTCACCGGGGAGCTGTTTTTT. Translation: CASSEGTGVTGELFF.

This chain uses TRBV7-2 with TRBJ2-5; TRBD1 aligns across 10 bases. The CDR3 has 17 residues. Germline V gene sequence: CDR1 SGHTA, CDR2 FQGNSA. Trimming at V came to 5 bases and at J to 4 bases, leaving 13 bases not matched to a gene. The CDR3 coding sequence is TGTGCCAGCAGCAAACTCGGGACAGGGGTTCCGGGAGAGACCCAGTACTTC. The encoded protein is CASSKLGTGVPGETQYF.

The CDR3 DNA is TGTGCCAGCAGAAGACTAGCGGCTAGCACAGATACGCAGTATTTT. Translating it yields CASRRLAASTDTQYF. J is TRBJ2-3 and V is TRBV11-3, with 9 bases lining up with TRBD2. The CDR3 consists of 15 residues. The germline gives CDR1 SGHNT, CDR2 YENEEA. With 6 bases clipped from V and 0 bases from J, the junction kept 4 bases outside the gene matches.

The chain is built from TRBV5-8 and TRBJ2-1; 11 bases agree with TRBD2. CDR1 SGHTS and CDR2 YDEGEE come from the germline V gene. This CDR3 contains 15 residues. V shed 6 bases, J shed 7 bases, and the junction held 9 bases outside the gene matches. In DNA form, the CDR3 reads TGTGCCAGCACCTTAGCGGGGGGGCTGGTGAATGAGCAGTTCTTC. Amino acids: CASTLAGGLVNEQFF.

This clone has more than one count but fewer than ten. This chain links TRBV6-5 with TRBJ1-1; D remains ambiguous. The ends were cut back, 5 bases at V and 0 bases at J, with 7 bases in the middle. The CDR3 is made up of 13 amino acids. Germline CDR1 reads MNHEY; CDR2 reads SVGAGI. The CDR3 DNA reads TGTGCCAGCAGTCCGTACATGAACACTGAAGCTTTCTTT. Its translation: CASSPYMNTEAFF.

This chain links TRBV9 with TRBJ2-2, with D possibly being TRBD2 (6 bases). CDR1 and CDR2 from the germline V gene are SGDLS and YYNGEE. The CDR3 is 15 residues long. Trimming pared 4 bases from V and 0 bases from J, leaving 10 bases between. CDR3 bases: TGTGCCAGCAGCTTTAGCGGAGCGAACACCGGGGAGCTGTTTTTT. It yields the protein CASSFSGANTGELFF.

The chain employs TRBV19 and TRBJ1-4; no firm D call. This CDR3 has 12 residues. Germline V gene sequence: CDR1 LNHDA, CDR2 SQIVND (reference sequence). V lost 5 bases to trimming and J lost 5 bases, with 6 bases between them. CDR3 amino acids: CASSGENEKLFF. CDR3 sequence (DNA): TGTGCCAGTAGTGGAGAAAATGAAAAACTGTTTTTT.

The chain carries TRBV7-6 and TRBJ2-2, with a weak D call TRBD1 (6 bases). The CDR3 sequence is 15 residues long. Trimming cost V 4 bases and J 4 bases, with 13 bases left between them. The germline gives CDR1 SGHVS, CDR2 FNYEAQ. CDR3: CASSSGGRSTGELFF. CDR3 in DNA: TGTGCCAGCAGCTCTGGGGGCAGATCCACCGGGGAGCTGTTTTTT.

The rearrangement links TRBV7-2 to TRBJ2-3; 9 bases fit TRBD1. J gave up 4 bases and V 3 bases, and 5 bases lay outside the gene matches. The CDR3 is made up of 15 amino acids. Germline loops: CDR1 SGHTA, CDR2 FQGNSA. The CDR3 DNA reads TGTGCCAGCAGCTTGGTCCGGGACAGGGCAGATACGCAGTATTTT. Protein product: CASSLVRDRADTQYF.

This clone appeared a few times. The chain is built from TRBV2 and TRBJ2-7; the D is unclear. CDR1 is SNHLY and CDR2 is FYNNEI in the germline V gene. Between the trimmed V and J ends, which lost 11 bases and 2 bases, there was a span of 13 bases. The CDR3 consists of 12 residues. The CDR3 sequence: CAGSTVTYEQYF. The CDR3 coding sequence is TGTGCCGGATCTACAGTTACCTACGAGCAGTACTTC.

The chain recombines TRBV5-1 with TRBJ1-1; no clear D. The V and J ends lost 7 bases and 0 bases respectively, with 13 bases between them. The CDR3 has 14 residues. Looked up from germline, CDR1 is SGHRS and CDR2 is YFSETQ. CDR3 in DNA: TGCGCCAGCGGGCTGGGTCAGATGAACACTGAAGCTTTCTTT. This encodes CASGLGQMNTEAFF.

The chain joins TRBV5-4 to TRBJ2-5; tentatively, D is TRBD1 (5 bases). V dropped 0 bases and J dropped 4 bases, with 7 bases sitting between them. The CDR3 sequence is 13 residues long. The germline CDR1 and CDR2 sequences are SGHNT and YYREEE (reference sequence). CDR3 residues: CASSLGQGETQYF. CDR3 in DNA: TGTGCCAGCAGCTTGGGCCAGGGAGAGACCCAGTACTTC. The full variable domain, with the rest looked up from reference TRBV5-4 and TRBJ2-5, is ETGVTQSPTHLIKTRGQQVTLRCSSQSGHNTVSWYQQALGQGPQFIFQYYREEENGRGNFPPRFSGLQFPNYSSELNVNALELDDSALYLCASSLGQGETQYFGPGTRLLVL.

The chain uses TRBV6-1 and TRBJ2-7, with a weak D call TRBD1 (6 bases). Between the trimmed V and J ends, which lost 3 bases and 2 bases, there was a span of 11 bases. In germline, CDR1 is MNHNS, CDR2 SASEGT. CDR3 length: 14 residues. CDR3 coding DNA: TGTGCCAGCAGTGATTCACAGGGACCCTACGAGCAGTACTTC. As protein: CASSDSQGPYEQYF.

The chain combines TRBV15 with TRBJ2-2; unclear D gene. CDR3 length equals 14 residues. Between the trimmed V and J ends, which lost 2 bases and 2 bases, there was a span of 6 bases. The V gene's germline CDR1 is LNHNV and CDR2 YYDKDF (reference sequence). CDR3 sequence: CATSRSYNTGELFF. DNA of the CDR3: TGTGCCACCAGCAGAAGCTATAACACCGGGGAGCTGTTTTTT.

The chain joins TRBV18 to TRBJ1-1, with 7 nucleotides matching TRBD1. Germline V gives CDR1 KGHSH, CDR2 LQKENI. CDR3 size: 14 residues. The V and J ends lost 2 bases and 5 bases, in that order; junction bases with no gene match: 5. The CDR3 DNA is TGTGCCAGCTCACCAAATAAACAGGGGACTGAAGCTTTCTTT. Protein product: CASSPNKQGTEAFF.

The chain couples TRBV15 to TRBJ1-4, with TRBD1 identical over 7 bases. Germline V gene sequence: CDR1 LNHNV, CDR2 YYDKDF (reference sequence). This CDR3 contains 16 residues. J gave up 0 bases and V 2 bases, and 3 bases lay outside the gene matches. The CDR3 nucleotides are TGTGCCACCAGCAGAACAGGGGCCGCAACTAATGAAAAACTGTTTTTT. It codes for CATSRTGAATNEKLFF.